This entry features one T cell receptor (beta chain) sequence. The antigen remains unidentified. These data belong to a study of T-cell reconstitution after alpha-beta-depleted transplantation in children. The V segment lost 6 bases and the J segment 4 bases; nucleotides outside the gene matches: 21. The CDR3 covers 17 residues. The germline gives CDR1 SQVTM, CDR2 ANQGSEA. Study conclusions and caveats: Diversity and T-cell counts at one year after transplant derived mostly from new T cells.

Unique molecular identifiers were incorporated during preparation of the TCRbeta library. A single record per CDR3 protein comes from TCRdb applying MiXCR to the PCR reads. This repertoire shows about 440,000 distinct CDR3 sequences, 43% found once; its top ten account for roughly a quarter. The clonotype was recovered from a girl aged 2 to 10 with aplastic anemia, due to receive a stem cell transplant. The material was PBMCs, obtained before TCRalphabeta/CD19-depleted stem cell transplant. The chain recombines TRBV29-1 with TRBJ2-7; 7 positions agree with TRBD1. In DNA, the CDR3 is TGCAGCGTGTCGGGTTCGGTCGCCGGGACAGATCCGTACGAGCAGTACTTC. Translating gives CSVSGSVAGTDPYEQYF.